This T cell receptor (beta chain) was obtained from a study of post-analysis software for immune sequencing data. The wider study: Relapsing-remitting, secondary progressive and progressive-relapsing multiple sclerosis courses were included. Overall study findings and caveats: Analysis by F measure revealed that same-batch samples clustered strongly together. People with multiple sclerosis had a significantly lower normalized Chao1 diversity than controls did. Patients showed TRBV5-6, TRBV5-1 and TRBV20-1 among 4 or 5 TRBV segments more frequent than in controls.

As concerns this clonotype: As yet, its antigen is unknown.

The CDR3 consists of 14 residues. The germline V gene has CDR1 SQVTM and CDR2 ANQGSEA. V trimming: 8 bases; J trimming: 0 bases; junction bases outside the gene matches: 8. Presence of unique molecular identifiers characterized the TCR beta cDNA libraries. Between roughly 1 and 10 million T cells gave rise to about 450,000 cDNA molecules. TCRdb re-derived calls from the PCR reads in MiXCR, one entry per CDR3 protein. The table includes about 820,000 distinct CDR3 sequences, roughly 50% detected once. The chain combines TRBV29-1 with TRBJ2-7; 9 bases map to TRBD1. The TCR comes from a girl between 5 and 17 years old with multiple sclerosis. The specimen sequenced was blood. The CDR3 region is CSFLRTGDSYEQYF. In DNA, the CDR3 is TGCAGCTTCCTCCGGACAGGGGACTCCTACGAGCAGTACTTC.